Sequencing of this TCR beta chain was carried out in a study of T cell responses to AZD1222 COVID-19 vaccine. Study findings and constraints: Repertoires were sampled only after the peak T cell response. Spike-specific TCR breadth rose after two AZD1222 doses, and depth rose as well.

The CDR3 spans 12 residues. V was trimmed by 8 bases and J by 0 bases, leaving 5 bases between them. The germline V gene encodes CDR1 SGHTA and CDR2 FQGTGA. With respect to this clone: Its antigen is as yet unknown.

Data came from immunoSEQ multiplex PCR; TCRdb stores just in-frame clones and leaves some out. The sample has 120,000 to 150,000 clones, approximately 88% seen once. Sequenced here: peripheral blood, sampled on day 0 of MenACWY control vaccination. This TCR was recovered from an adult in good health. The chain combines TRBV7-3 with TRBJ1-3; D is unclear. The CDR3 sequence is CASGNSGNTIYF. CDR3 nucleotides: TGTGCCAGCGGGAACTCTGGAAACACCATATATTTT. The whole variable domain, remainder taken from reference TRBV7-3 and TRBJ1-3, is GAGVSQTPSNKVTEKGKYVELRCDPISGHTALYWYRQSLGQGPEFLIYFQGTGAADDSGLPNDRFFAVRPEGSVSTLKIQRTERGDSAVYLCASGNSGNTIYFGEGSWLTVV.